Reported below is one T cell receptor beta chain. What it binds is not known. These data belong to a study of blood T cells in healthy people across ages. Study outcomes and limitations: Relative to aged donors, long-lived donors carried more naive CD4+ cells and displayed higher diversity.

The CDR3 sequence is 14 residues long. In germline, CDR1 is SNHLY, CDR2 FYNNEI. Trimming removed 8 bases at V and 3 bases at J, with 11 bases between. Collection of ten milliliters of peripheral blood was performed for each donor. Each sample yielded at least 5 micrograms of PBMC total RNA. It was with a sample-barcoded 5' primer and a J-beta primer mix that a second PCR of about 6 to 12 cycles was run. Each cDNA molecule received a tag from a template-switch adaptor that had 12 random nucleotides. TCRdb redid the calling of the 5' RACE reads with MiXCR, one entry per CDR3 protein. This sample carries 1.5 million to 1.9 million distinct CDR3 sequences, roughly two fifths of them seen once, and the ten largest clones take around 4%.

This sequence joins TRBV2 and TRBJ1-6; possibly TRBD1 for D (5 bases). What was sequenced was blood. This TCR was sampled from a woman aged 18-29 years in good health. The CDR3 region is CASGARNYNSPLHF. Written as DNA, the CDR3 is TGTGCCAGCGGGGCGCGGAACTATAATTCACCCCTCCACTTT.